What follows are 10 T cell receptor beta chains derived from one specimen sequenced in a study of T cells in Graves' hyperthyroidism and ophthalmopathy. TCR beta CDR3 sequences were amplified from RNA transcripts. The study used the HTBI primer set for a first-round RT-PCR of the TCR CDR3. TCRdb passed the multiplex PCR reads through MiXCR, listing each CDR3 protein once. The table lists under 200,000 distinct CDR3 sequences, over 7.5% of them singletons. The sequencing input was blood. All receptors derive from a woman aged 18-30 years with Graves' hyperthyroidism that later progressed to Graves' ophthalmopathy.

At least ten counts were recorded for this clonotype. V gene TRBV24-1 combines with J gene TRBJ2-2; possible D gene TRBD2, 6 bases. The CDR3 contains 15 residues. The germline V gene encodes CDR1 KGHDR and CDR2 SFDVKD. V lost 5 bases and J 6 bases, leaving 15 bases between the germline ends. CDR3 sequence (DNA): TGTGCCACCAGTGCTCGTGGGTCGGGGGCCGGGGAGCTGTTTTTT. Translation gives CATSARGSGAGELFF.

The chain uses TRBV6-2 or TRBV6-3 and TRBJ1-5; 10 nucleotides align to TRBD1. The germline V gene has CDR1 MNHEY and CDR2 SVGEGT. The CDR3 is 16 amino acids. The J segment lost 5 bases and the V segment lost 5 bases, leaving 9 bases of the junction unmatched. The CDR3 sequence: CASSGRQGAADQPQHF. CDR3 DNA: TGTGCCAGCAGTGGAAGACAGGGGGCAGCCGATCAGCCCCAGCATTTT.

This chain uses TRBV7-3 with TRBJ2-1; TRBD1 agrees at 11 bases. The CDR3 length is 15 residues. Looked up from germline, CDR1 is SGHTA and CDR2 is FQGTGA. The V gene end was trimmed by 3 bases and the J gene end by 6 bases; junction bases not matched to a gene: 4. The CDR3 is CASSLGTGGGNEQFF. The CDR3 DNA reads TGTGCCAGCAGCTTGGGGACAGGGGGAGGCAATGAGCAGTTCTTC.

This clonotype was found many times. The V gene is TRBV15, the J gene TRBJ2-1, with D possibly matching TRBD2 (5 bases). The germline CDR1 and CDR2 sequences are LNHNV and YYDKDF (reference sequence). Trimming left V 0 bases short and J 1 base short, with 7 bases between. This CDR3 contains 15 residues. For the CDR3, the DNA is TGTGCCACCAGCAGAGATTCGGGATCCTACAATGAGCAGTTCTTC. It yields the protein CATSRDSGSYNEQFF.

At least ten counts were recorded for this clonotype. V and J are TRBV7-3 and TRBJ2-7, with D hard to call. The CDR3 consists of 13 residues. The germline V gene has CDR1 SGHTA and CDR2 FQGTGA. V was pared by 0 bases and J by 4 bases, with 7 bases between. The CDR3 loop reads CASSLTVGYEQYF. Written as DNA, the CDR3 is TGTGCCAGCAGCTTAACGGTGGGTTACGAGCAGTACTTC.

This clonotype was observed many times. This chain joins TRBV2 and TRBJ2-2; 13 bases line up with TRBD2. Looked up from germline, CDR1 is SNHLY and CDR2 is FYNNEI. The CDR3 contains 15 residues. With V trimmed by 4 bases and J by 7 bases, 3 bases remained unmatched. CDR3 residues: CASSVLAGGIGELFF. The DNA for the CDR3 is TGTGCCAGCAGTGTACTAGCGGGGGGGATCGGGGAGCTGTTTTTT.

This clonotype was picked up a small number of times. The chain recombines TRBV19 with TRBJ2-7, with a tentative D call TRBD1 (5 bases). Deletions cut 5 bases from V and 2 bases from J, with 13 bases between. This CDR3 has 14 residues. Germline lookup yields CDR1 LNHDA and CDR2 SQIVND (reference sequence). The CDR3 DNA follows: TGTGCCAGTAGTGGGTCGGCAGGGACCTACGAGCAGTACTTC. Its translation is CASSGSAGTYEQYF.

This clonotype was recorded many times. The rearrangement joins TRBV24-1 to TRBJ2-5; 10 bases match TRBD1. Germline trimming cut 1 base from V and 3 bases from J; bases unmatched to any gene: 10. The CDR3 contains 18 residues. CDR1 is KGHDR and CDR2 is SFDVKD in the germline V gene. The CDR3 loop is CATSDFSGVTGGKETQYF. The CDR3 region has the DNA TGTGCCACCAGTGATTTCTCGGGAGTGACAGGGGGCAAAGAGACCCAGTACTTC.

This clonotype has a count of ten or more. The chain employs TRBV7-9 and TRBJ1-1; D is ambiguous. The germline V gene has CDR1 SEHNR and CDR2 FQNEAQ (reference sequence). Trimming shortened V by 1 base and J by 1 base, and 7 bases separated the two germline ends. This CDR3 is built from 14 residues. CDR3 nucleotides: TGTGCCAGCAGCTTAGGAACGAAGAACACTGAAGCTTTCTTT. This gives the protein CASSLGTKNTEAFF.

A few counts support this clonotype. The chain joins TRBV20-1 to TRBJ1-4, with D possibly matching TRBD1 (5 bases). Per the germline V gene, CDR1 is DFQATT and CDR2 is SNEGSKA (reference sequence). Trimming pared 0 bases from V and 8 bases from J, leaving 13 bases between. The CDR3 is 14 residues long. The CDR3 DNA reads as TGCAGTGCTAGAGATGGGCAGGGTAGCGAAAAACTGTTTTTT. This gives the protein CSARDGQGSEKLFF.